This entry concerns a single TCR beta chain. V was shortened by 5 bases and J by 6 bases, with 16 bases between the two germline ends. CDR3 length: 15 residues. Germline loops: CDR1 SGHNT, CDR2 YENEEA. This record belongs to a study of blood T cell repertoires in COVID-19. Study-level background: There were acute and convalescent COVID-19 samples, and they came from the United States, Italy and Spain. The cDNA or gDNA used as material had been derived from T cells, B-cell-depleted T cells, or PBMCs.

Authors' processing steps: Nucleated cell counts were estimated from reference gene primer amplification. Profiled with immunoSEQ multiplex PCR; TCRdb holds only in-frame clones, not every one. The V and J calls and clone size are taken from that table; D and trimming were inferred from the DNA. Among approximately 100,000 clones, roughly nine tenths were seen once, and the ten largest hold around 15%. Sequencing was done on a sample of peripheral blood. This receptor was taken from a middle-aged man with acute or convalescent COVID-19. The rearrangement links TRBV11-3 to TRBJ1-4, with D perhaps TRBD1 (6 bases). DNA of the CDR3: TGTGCCAGCAGCCTCCCCGGGGGGCCGTATGAAAAACTGTTTTTT. As protein: CASSLPGGPYEKLFF.